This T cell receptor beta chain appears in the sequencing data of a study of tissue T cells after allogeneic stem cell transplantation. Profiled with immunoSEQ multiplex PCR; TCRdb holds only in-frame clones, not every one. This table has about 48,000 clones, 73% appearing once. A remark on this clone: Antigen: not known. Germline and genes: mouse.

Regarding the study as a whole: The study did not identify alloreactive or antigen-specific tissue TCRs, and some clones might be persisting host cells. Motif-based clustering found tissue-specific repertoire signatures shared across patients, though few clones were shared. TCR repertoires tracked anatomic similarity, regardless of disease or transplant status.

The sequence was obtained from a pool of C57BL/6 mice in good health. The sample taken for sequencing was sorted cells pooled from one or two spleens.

The CDR3 bases that were read are TGCACCTGCAGTGGGACAGGGAGCTCCTATGAACAGTAC. This encodes CTCSGTGSSYEQY. The CDR3 in its entirety is CTCSGTGSSYEQYF. V and J are TRBV1 and TRBJ2-7; 8 nucleotides line up with TRBD1. Read sequence stops 1 residue before the CDR3 end, and the germline J gene provides the missing end. The CDR3 sequence is 14 residues long. Germline V gene lookup returns CDR1 NSQYPW and CDR2 LRSPGD (reference sequence). V was clipped by 4 bases and J by 0 bases; unmatched bases: 2. Based on the CDR3 plus reference TRBV1 and TRBJ2-7, the full variable domain is VTLLEQNPRWRLVPRGQAVNLRCILKNSQYPWMSWYQQDLQKQLQWLFTLRSPGDKEVKSLPGADYLATRVTDTELRLQVANMSQGRTLYCTCSGTGSSYEQYFGPGTRLTVL.